Included here is one T cell receptor beta chain sequence, with context. Its antigen remains unidentified. No qualities accompany the bases; no much larger clone lies one base away. These data come from a study of early stage breast cancer tumors (dated by TCRdb to about 2017). Looking at the study overall: Of the roughly 17 invasive breast tumors, approximately 11 were found to be estrogen receptor-positive, progesterone receptor-positive and HER2-negative. The samples as a whole yielded approximately 2,800,000 detected templates, corresponding to around 1,100,000 unique clonotypes. About 70% of the 12 ER+/PR+/HER2- tumors were invasive ductal carcinomas, while the other four were invasive lobular carcinomas. On average, each sample got around 10-fold read coverage. Overall results and qualifications from the work: Chain pairing and functional markers such as CD4, CD8 and FOXP3 were missed by bulk genomic DNA sequencing of unsorted cells. Compared with adjacent normal breast tissue, tumors had higher clonality and roughly 2.5-fold greater T cell density. Repertoires from blood and normal breast were more alike than repertoires from blood and tumor, and in about 85% of the 16 patients, comparing each tissue with blood separated tumor from normal. Enriched TCRB sequences shared across patients were found to be mostly commonly generated sequences that were unlikely to play an important role in the tumor microenvironment. The small cohort size prevented analysis by tumor subtype.

The study profiled bulk TCR beta-chain repertoires in matched peripheral blood, tumor and adjacent normal breast tissue taken from around 15 patients with early-stage breast cancer. Before surgery, about 5-11 mL of whole blood was collected into EDTA tubes and then processed within 2 hours. Peripheral blood mononuclear cells were isolated by Ficoll-Paque centrifugation in SepMate-50 tubes. For storage in liquid nitrogen, PBMCs were cryopreserved as aliquots of roughly 1.8 to 4 million cells in about 90% FBS with around 10% DMSO. Genomic DNA was extracted with the Qiagen AllPrep DNA/RNA Mini kit. A distance of 12 bases separates the germline ends of V and J, which lose 0 bases and 6 bases respectively. The CDR3 spans 16 residues, from the cysteine through the phenylalanine. Left in the record is the CDR3 DNA by itself, 48 bases read in frame from the first base. The germline V gene gives CDR1 as MGHRA and CDR2 as YSYEKL.

Every sample was amplified as two independent genomic DNA replicates, using 0.4 to 0.5 ug for blood and approximately 1.5 ug for tumor or normal breast. Following the manufacturer's instructions, the ImmunoSeq Intro kit was used to carry out TCRB sequencing on genomic DNA. For absolute quantification, the roughly 28-cycle multiplex PCR included proprietary primers along with spike-in control sequences. Single-end 150-bp reads were used to sequence an 87-bp fragment spanning the CDR3 plus the flanking V and J genes. Seven samples, each with two replicates, were multiplexed per lane of an Illumina MiSeq using version 3.0 chemistry. The paper's data handling went like this. The vendor's proprietary pipeline processed the raw data and merged both replicates into a single result for each sample. Productive rearrangements sharing the V-gene family, CDR3 amino acid sequence and J-gene segment were defined as clonotypes. Clonality was calculated as 1 minus the normalized Shannon entropy (Pielou evenness) of TCRB abundances. To estimate T cell density, the total number of templates was divided by the number of input cells, which was inferred from the amount of DNA input. Total repertoire diversity and clonality were estimated with Recon using default parameters. Clonotypes with over 0.1% abundance in tumor and at least 32-fold higher abundance in tumor than in normal breast were defined as tumor-enriched. This immuneACCESS table, as held by TCRdb, lists in-frame sequences with V and J called but not all clones. Of the missing ones, under half trace to an unresolved V gene in checked studies; the others have no known cause. V and J calls plus clone size are reproduced from that table; the DNA served to infer D and trimming. The sample profile shows 25,000 to 35,000 clones; 80% of them were found once. The top ten constitute 9.5% to 15% of the sample.

The clonotype originates from a person between 60 and 69 years old with breast cancer. Sequences were obtained from blood. The chain couples TRBV4-1 to TRBJ1-6; TRBD1 is possibly the D segment (6 matching bases). The CDR3 amino acid sequence is: CASSQDGQGSNSPLHF. The nucleotides read TGCGCCAGCAGCCAAGATGGGCAGGGGAGTAATTCACCCCTCCACTTT.